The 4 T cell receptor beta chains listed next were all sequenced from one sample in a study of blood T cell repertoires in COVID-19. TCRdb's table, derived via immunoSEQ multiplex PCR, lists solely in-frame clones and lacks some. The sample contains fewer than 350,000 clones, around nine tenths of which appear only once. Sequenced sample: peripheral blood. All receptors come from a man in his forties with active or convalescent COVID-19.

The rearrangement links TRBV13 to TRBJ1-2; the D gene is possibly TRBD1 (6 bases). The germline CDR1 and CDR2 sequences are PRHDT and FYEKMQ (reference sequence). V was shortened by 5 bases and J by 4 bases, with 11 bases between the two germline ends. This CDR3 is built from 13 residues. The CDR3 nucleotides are TGTGCCAGCAGCCAAGGACAGACCTATGGCTACACCTTC. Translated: CASSQGQTYGYTF.

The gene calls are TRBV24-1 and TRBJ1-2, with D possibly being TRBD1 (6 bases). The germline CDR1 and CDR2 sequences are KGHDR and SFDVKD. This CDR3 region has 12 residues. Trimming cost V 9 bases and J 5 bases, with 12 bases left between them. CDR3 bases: TGTGCCACCTCATCAGGGGATTATGGCTACACCTTC. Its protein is CATSSGDYGYTF.

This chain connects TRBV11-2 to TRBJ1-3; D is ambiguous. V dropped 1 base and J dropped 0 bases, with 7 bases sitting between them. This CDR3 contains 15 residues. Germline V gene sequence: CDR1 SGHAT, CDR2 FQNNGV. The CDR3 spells CASSLGLSSGNTIYF. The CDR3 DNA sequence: TGTGCCAGCAGCTTAGGACTGAGCTCTGGAAACACCATATATTTT.

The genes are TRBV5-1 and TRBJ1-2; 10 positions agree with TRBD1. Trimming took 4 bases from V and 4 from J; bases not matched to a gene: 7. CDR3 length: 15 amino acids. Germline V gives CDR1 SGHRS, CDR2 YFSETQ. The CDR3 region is CASSPDGTGAYGYTF. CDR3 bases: TGCGCCAGCAGCCCCGACGGGACAGGGGCCTATGGCTACACCTTC.